These T cell receptor beta chains were read from a single sample in a study of regulatory T cells in long-lasting Graves disease. TCRdb independently ran MiXCR on the multiplex PCR reads; one entry per CDR3 protein. The top ten clones hold 25% to 30% of a sample with a few hundred thousand distinct CDR3 sequences, over 15% of them seen once. In addition, the sample was reused for a study of T cells in Graves' hyperthyroidism and ophthalmopathy.

Sequencing was performed on peripheral blood mononuclear cells (PBMCs), taken at new diagnosis, from a patient treated with antithyroid drugs. The origin of the receptors is a man aged 35 to 55 with Graves disease. The CDR3 runs from the conserved cysteine through the conserved F or W. D genes are given only for firm matches. Clone sizes are given selectively: once, few, many, or a class where the clone is expanded.

abundance	v_gene	d_gene	j_gene	CDR3nt	CDR3aa
many	TRBV18	TRBD1	TRBJ2-1	TGTGCCAGCTCACCACTAGAGACAGGGTACAATGAGCAGTTCTTC	CASSPLETGYNEQFF
many	TRBV2	.	TRBJ2-3	TGTGCCAGCAGTTTAGCGAGGATCAGCACAGATACGCAGTATTTT	CASSLARISTDTQYF
many	TRBV5-1	.	TRBJ1-1	TGCGCCAGCAGCTTGGTGCCGGGGCACACTGAAGCTTTCTTT	CASSLVPGHTEAFF
few	TRBV11-1	.	TRBJ2-1	TGTGCCAGCAGCTTAAGTCAGGGAGCCTACAATGAGCAGTTCTTC	CASSLSQGAYNEQFF
few	TRBV20-1	TRBD1	TRBJ2-5	TGCAGTGCGGTCCGGGACAGACAAGAGACCCAGTACTTC	CSAVRDRQETQYF
.	TRBV20-1	TRBD2	TRBJ2-1	TGCAGTGCTATAATTTTAGCGGGGGGGCCCTACAATGAGCAGTTCTTC	CSAIILAGGPYNEQFF
many	TRBV27	TRBD1	TRBJ1-5	TGTGCCAGCAGGGGACAGGGCAATGGGGCCCAGCATTTT	CASRGQGNGAQHF
many	TRBV30	.	TRBJ2-7	TGTGCCTGGAGTGCGGACTACGAGCAGTACTTC	CAWSADYEQYF
few	TRBV5-1	.	TRBJ2-3	TGCGCCAGCAGCGGCGGAACTCTAGTTAGGGGCCCGCAGTATTTT	CASSGGTLVRGPQYF
.	TRBV19	TRBD1	TRBJ2-7	TGTGCCAGTAGTATGGGACAGGGGAGGGTCTACGAGCAGTACTTC	CASSMGQGRVYEQYF
many	TRBV5-1	TRBD1	TRBJ1-2	TGCGCCAGCAAAAAATCCGGGACAGGATATGATAACTATGGCTACACCTTC	CASKKSGTGYDNYGYTF
few	TRBV5-4	.	TRBJ2-7	TGTGCCACCGGTGGGGGTCCGCCCTACGAGCAGTACTTC	CATGGGPPYEQYF
many	TRBV5-1	.	TRBJ1-6	TGTGCCAGCAGTCGCGGGACCGGAGGTAATTCACCCCTCCACTTT	CASSRGTGGNSPLHF